Presented here are 6 T cell receptor beta chains from one specimen sequenced in a study of cytotoxic CD8 clonotypes in ibrutinib-treated CLL. TCRdb's table, derived via immunoSEQ multiplex PCR, lists solely in-frame clones and lacks some. The top ten clones hold around 6.5% of a sample with roughly 330,000 clones, about 61% of them seen once. The sequenced sample was PBMCs, obtained after 36 months of ibrutinib treatment. All receptors derive from a human donor with chronic lymphocytic leukemia.

CDR3 nucleotide sequence: TGTGCCAGCAGCGGCCGCAGGGGAGAGCCCGGCTATGGCTACACCTTC. Residues: CASSGRRGEPGYGYTF. The rearrangement joins TRBV9 to TRBJ1-2; the D gene is possibly TRBD1 (6 bases). Germline V CDR1 and CDR2: SGDLS, YYNGEE. This CDR3 is 16 amino acids long. Between the trimmed V and J ends, which lost 3 bases and 4 bases, there was a span of 19 bases. The full variable domain, in which reference TRBV9 and TRBJ1-2 provide the parts outside the CDR3, is DSGVTQTPKHLITATGQRVTLRCSPRSGDLSVYWYQQSLDQGLQFLIQYYNGEERAKGNILERFSAQQFPDLHSELNLSSLELGDSALYFCASSGRRGEPGYGYTFGSGTRLTVV.

This sequence joins TRBV2 and TRBJ1-1; 12 bases fit TRBD1. V shed 4 bases, J shed 3 bases, and the junction held 3 bases outside the gene matches. CDR3 length equals 15 residues. Germline loops: CDR1 SNHLY, CDR2 FYNNEI. The CDR3 nucleotides are TGTGCCAGCAGTGCGGGGGACAGGGGGCACACTGAAGCTTTCTTT. Translation: CASSAGDRGHTEAFF.

V and J are TRBV15 and TRBJ1-5; possible D gene TRBD1, 5 bases. The CDR3 length is 14 residues. V shed 5 bases and J shed 2 bases, with 10 bases lying between them. From germline, CDR1 is LNHNV and CDR2 YYDKDF (reference sequence). The CDR3 nucleotides read TGTGCCACCAGCCTCGGCAGGGGCAATCAGCCCCAGCATTTT. It translates to CATSLGRGNQPQHF.

The chain carries TRBV4-1 and TRBJ2-7; D possibly corresponds to TRBD2 (5 bases). The CDR3 is made up of 16 amino acids. Germline V gene data show CDR1 as MGHRA and CDR2 as YSYEKL. Trimming left V 1 base short and J 3 bases short, with 16 bases between. In DNA form, the CDR3 reads TGCGCCAGCAGCCAAGGTTCATCGCGGGCCATCTACGAGCAGTACTTC. Protein: CASSQGSSRAIYEQYF.

The chain has TRBV4-1 and TRBJ1-1, with D possibly TRBD1 on 6 matching bases. The germline V and J ends were trimmed by 4 bases and 0 bases, with 15 bases remaining between them. This CDR3 is 16 amino acids long. Germline CDR1 is MGHRA and CDR2 is YSYEKL. The CDR3 reads CASSLRSDRLNTEAFF. In DNA, the CDR3 is TGCGCCAGCAGCCTCCGCTCGGACAGATTGAACACTGAAGCTTTCTTT.

V is TRBV10-3 and J is TRBJ2-7, with D possibly being TRBD1 (6 bases). This CDR3 comprises 17 residues. Germline values: CDR1 ENHRY, CDR2 SYGVKD. Between the trimmed V and J ends, which lost 2 bases and 1 base, there was a span of 18 bases. The CDR3 region has the DNA TGTGCCATCAGTGAGAAAGGGACAAGGGGCCCTTCCTACGAGCAGTACTTC. Residues: CAISEKGTRGPSYEQYF.